This T cell receptor beta chain was captured by sequencing in a study of shared clonotypes between healthy human individuals. The CDR3 spans 17 residues. Germline values: CDR1 SGHKS, CDR2 YYEKEE (reference sequence). The V end was cut by 0 bases, the J end by 2 bases, with 18 bases between. As for this clone: The antigen remains undetermined.

Study-wide results and limits: Sequencing depth was expected to affect clonotype sharing among donors.

Recent acute infections and vaccinations were absent in the healthy HIV-negative adult donors. In replicate PCRs of sorted subsets, around 0.2 ug DNA, about 30,000 T cell genomes, was used. Measured with immunoSEQ multiplex PCR; TCRdb has only the in-frame clones, and not every one. This sample yields about 1,500,000 clones, of which around 97% are seen a single time; roughly 1.2% belongs to the top ten. The TCR sequence derives from a man younger than 45 in good health. Specimen: naive CD4+ T cells sorted from blood. The subset: CD45RA+ positively selected. The V gene is TRBV5-5, the J gene TRBJ2-7; tentatively, D is TRBD1 (6 bases). In nucleotides, the CDR3 is TGTGCCAGCAGCTTGGCCCGAGGACAGATCCTGCCCTACGAGCAGTACTTC. It yields the protein CASSLARGQILPYEQYF. The whole variable domain, remainder taken from reference TRBV5-5 and TRBJ2-7, is DAGVTQSPTHLIKTRGQQVTLRCSPISGHKSVSWYQQVLGQGPQFIFQYYEKEERGRGNFPDRFSARQFPNYSSELNVNALLLGDSALYLCASSLARGQILPYEQYFGPGTRLTVT.